This T cell receptor beta chain comes out of a study of read filtering for tumor transcriptome and immune sequencing. About the research overall: After DNase treatment, RNA was made into whole-transcriptome libraries. Notes on the study in general: RNA-seq captured clonotypes less deeply and reliably than IR-seq. In IR-seq, single-read clonotypes were roughly 82% of clonotypes but around 3.5% of reads. Correlation between methods rose after single-read clonotypes were removed.

This clonotype was seen many times. Its matching antigen is unknown. This may come from a read error, since a much larger clone is one base off. The library was built from around 400 ng RNA with molecular barcoded adaptors for alpha/delta and beta/gamma chains. In TCRdb, the reads were re-called with MiXCR into one record per CDR3 protein. The sample has about 86,000 distinct CDR3 sequences, more than 9% seen once. Germline CDR1 is LGHNT and CDR2 is FRNRAP. The CDR3 spans 16 residues. Trimming removed 0 bases from V and 5 bases from J, with 14 bases in between. Sequenced: a population of CD138-negative cells sorted from bone marrow. The sequence derives from a donor at least 40 years old with multiple myeloma. The gene calls are TRBV12-5 and TRBJ2-1; maybe TRBD2 (6 bases). The DNA of the CDR3 is TGTGCTAGTGGTTTGGTACTTAAGGGACTTCACAATGAGCAGTTCTTC. It codes for CASGLVLKGLHNEQFF.